Following are 17 T cell receptor beta chains from one sample sequenced in a study of regulatory T cells in long-lasting Graves disease. Through Arm-PCR of CDR3 regions and iRepertoire HTBI primers, TCR beta libraries were built. TCRdb re-called the multiplex PCR reads through MiXCR, storing one row per CDR3 protein. Counted here are a few hundred thousand distinct CDR3 sequences, approximately 16% occurring once; the ten biggest clones make up about 20%. As to time point: newly diagnosed GD, antithyroid drugs for less than 3 months. There was RNA extracted from PBMCs, and the TCR library was made from it. The starting material was peripheral blood mononuclear cells (PBMCs), obtained at new diagnosis, from a patient treated with antithyroid drugs. All receptors come from a female donor with Graves disease.

This clonotype was recorded many times. The chain uses TRBV11-3 and TRBJ2-2, with 7 nucleotides matching TRBD2. Germline values: CDR1 SGHNT, CDR2 YENEEA. V dropped 7 bases and J dropped 1; count of bases not matched to a gene: 6. This CDR3 spans 15 amino acids. CDR3 in amino acids: CASTLRTRNTGELFF. The CDR3 DNA reads as TGTGCCAGCACCCTGAGGACTAGGAACACCGGGGAGCTGTTTTTT.

This clonotype was picked up many times. An end of the junction does not agree with germline; a read error may underlie this. The chain recombines TRBV10-3 with TRBJ1-6; no clear D. The CDR3 contains 12 residues. The V gene's germline CDR1 is ENHRY and CDR2 SYGVKD. For the CDR3, the DNA is TGTGCCATCAGTCCCGGTAATTCACCCCCCCACTTT. The encoded protein is CAISPGNSPPHF.

This clonotype has at least ten counts. The genes are TRBV7-6 and TRBJ2-3; 9 bases match TRBD1. The CDR3 sequence is 21 residues long. CDR1 SGHVS and CDR2 FNYEAQ come from the germline V gene. J gave up 0 bases and V 0 bases, and 16 bases lay outside the gene matches. Here the CDR3 reads CASSLAGFAGTGRGSTDTQYF. DNA for the CDR3: TGTGCCAGCAGCTTAGCAGGGTTCGCCGGGACAGGGAGGGGAAGCACAGATACGCAGTATTTT.

The rearrangement joins TRBV5-1 to TRBJ1-1; D uncertain. The CDR3 consists of 16 residues. Germline CDR1 and CDR2: SGHRS and YFSETQ. Between the trimmed V and J ends, which lost 0 bases and 3 bases, there was a span of 15 bases. In nucleotides, the CDR3 is TGCGCCAGCAGCTTGGTATTAGGTGGTCAATACACTGAAGCTTTCTTT. This sequence encodes CASSLVLGGQYTEAFF.

V and J are TRBV6-1 and TRBJ1-2; D not resolved. Trimming shortened V by 8 bases and J by 3 bases, and 16 bases separated the two germline ends. CDR1 MNHNS and CDR2 SASEGT come from the germline V gene. The CDR3 is made up of 14 amino acids. The CDR3, as DNA: TGTGCCAGCCGACCCACTCGGAATTACTATGGCTACACCTTC. Translated, it gives CASRPTRNYYGYTF.

This clonotype was detected a few times. The chain combines TRBV19 with TRBJ1-2; TRBD1 aligns across 7 bases. The CDR3 sequence is 14 residues long. V shed 7 bases and J 2 bases; nucleotides not matched to a gene: 7. Germline assignment: CDR1 LNHDA and CDR2 SQIVND (reference sequence). CDR3 in amino acids: CASTRGQANYGYTF. The CDR3 region has the DNA TGTGCCAGTACCCGAGGACAGGCCAACTATGGCTACACCTTC. The whole variable domain, filled in from reference TRBV19 and TRBJ1-2, reads DGGITQSPKYLFRKEGQNVTLSCEQNLNHDAMYWYRQDPGQGLRLIYYSQIVNDFQKGDIAEGYSVSREKKESFPLTVTSAQKNPTAFYLCASTRGQANYGYTFGSGTRLTVV.

This clonotype occurred many times. The rearrangement joins TRBV20-1 to TRBJ2-1, with TRBD2 matching 9 bases. CDR3 length: 17 residues. CDR1 and CDR2 (germline): DFQATT, SNEGSKA (reference sequence). Trimming at V came to 0 bases and at J to 4 bases, leaving 10 bases not matched to a gene. In DNA form, the CDR3 reads TGCAGTGCTAGAGATAGCTTCCGGACTAGCGTGTACAATGAGCAGTTCTTC. This codes for CSARDSFRTSVYNEQFF.

There are many counts of this clonotype. This chain connects TRBV6-2 or TRBV6-3 to TRBJ1-6, with D tentatively TRBD1 (6 bases). CDR3 length: 15 amino acids. Germline V gene sequence: CDR1 MNHEY, CDR2 SVGEGT. The V end lost 6 bases, the J end lost 7 bases, and 16 bases lay between the germline ends. The CDR3 DNA is TGTGCCAGCAGACCAACAGGGATTCTAAATTCACCCCTCCACTTT. Protein: CASRPTGILNSPLHF.

The V gene is TRBV30, the J gene TRBJ2-1; a weak D match, TRBD2 (6 bases). The V end lost 0 bases, the J end lost 9 bases, and 12 bases lay between the germline ends. The CDR3 covers 13 residues. Germline V gene data show CDR1 as GTSNPN and CDR2 as SVGIG (reference sequence). The CDR3 DNA reads as TGTGCCTGGAGTGTGAGGGAGGTTACTGAGCAGTTCTTC. Residues: CAWSVREVTEQFF.

The sample holds many counts of this clonotype. The chain combines TRBV4-1 with TRBJ2-1; TRBD2 is a possible D gene (5 bases). V was pared by 0 bases and J by 2 bases, with 11 bases between. Germline V lookup: CDR1 MGHRA, CDR2 YSYEKL. This CDR3 spans 16 amino acids. The CDR3 protein is CASSQDWESPYNEQFF. The DNA of the CDR3 is TGCGCCAGCAGCCAAGACTGGGAGTCGCCCTACAATGAGCAGTTCTTC.

This rearrangement joins TRBV11-2 to TRBJ2-7; TRBD1 aligns across 11 bases. Germline CDR1 and CDR2: SGHAT and FQNNGV. CDR3 length equals 15 residues. The trim removed 2 bases at V and 4 bases at J, leaving 4 bases unmatched. The CDR3 nucleotides are TGTGCCAGCAGCTTAAGGACAGGGGGCAATTACGAGCAGTACTTC. Amino acid sequence: CASSLRTGGNYEQYF.

At least ten counts were recorded for this clonotype. The chain has TRBV14 and TRBJ2-7; tentatively, D is TRBD1 or TRBD2 (5 bases each). V lost 4 bases and J 4 bases, leaving 17 bases between the germline ends. CDR3 length: 15 residues. Germline CDR1 SGHDN, CDR2 FVKESK. In DNA, the CDR3 is TGTGCCAGCAGCCTCAGAACCGGGACGGTGTACGAGCAGTACTTC. Its protein product is CASSLRTGTVYEQYF. Combining the CDR3 with reference TRBV14 and TRBJ2-7 gives the whole variable domain EAGVTQFPSHSVIEKGQTVTLRCDPISGHDNLYWYRRVMGKEIKFLLHFVKESKQDESGMPNNRFLAERTGGTYSTLKVQPAELEDSGVYFCASSLRTGTVYEQYFGPGTRLTVT.

Notes on this clonotype: A much larger clone lies a single base off, so this may be a read error. This chain uses TRBV29-1 with TRBJ1-6; D possibly corresponds to TRBD1 (5 bases). The ends were cut back, 4 bases at V and 10 bases at J, with 14 bases in the middle. The CDR3 runs 13 residues. The germline CDR1 and CDR2 sequences are SQVTM and ANQGSEA. The CDR3 nucleotides read TGCAGCGTTGTTAAGGGAAGGGGCTCACCCCTCCACTTT. It codes for CSVVKGRGSPLHF.

As regards this clonotype: A much larger clone differs by one base, so this may be a read error. The genes are TRBV14 and TRBJ1-2, with D possibly TRBD1 on 6 matching bases. CDR1 SGHDN and CDR2 FVKESK come from the germline V gene. The CDR3 is 13 amino acids. Here the CDR3 DNA reads TGTGCCAGCAGCCAAGCAGGGGACTATGGCTACGCCTTC. Protein sequence: CASSQAGDYGYAF.

The chain recombines TRBV28 with TRBJ1-1; TRBD1 agrees at 10 bases. CDR1 and CDR2 from the germline V gene are MDHEN and SYDVKM. The CDR3 loop spans 16 amino acids. V was clipped by 5 bases and J by 0 bases; unmatched bases: 6. The CDR3 spells CASSERQGAMNTEAFF. In DNA form, the CDR3 reads TGTGCCAGCAGTGAAAGACAGGGGGCGATGAACACTGAAGCTTTCTTT.

This clonotype occurred a few times. The chain recombines TRBV27 with TRBJ2-7, with 10 bases identical to TRBD2. V was pared by 6 bases and J by 3 bases, with 14 bases of the junction left unmatched. CDR1 is MNHEY, CDR2 SMNVEV, per germline (reference sequence). This CDR3 comprises 17 residues. CDR3 sequence (DNA): TGTGCCAGCAGCCCGGGGACTAGCGCCGTTAAGGTCTACGAGCAGTACTTC. Its protein is CASSPGTSAVKVYEQYF.

This clonotype has a count of ten or more. The CDR3 coding sequence is TGTGCCAGCAGTCAGAGTTTCGGGTCCCGCTCCTACAATGAGCAGTTCTTC. This sequence encodes CASSQSFGSRSYNEQFF. The V and J genes are TRBV6-1 and TRBJ2-1; the D is unclear. The CDR3 has 17 residues. V gave up 5 bases and J gave up 0 bases, with 17 bases separating them. Germline V CDR1 and CDR2: MNHNS, SASEGT.